Listed here are 28 T cell receptor beta chains from one sample, sequenced in a study of Ad26.COV2.S vaccination and SARS-CoV-2 variants. Some clones are missing from TCRdb's copy, which holds only in-frame ones; the method was immunoSEQ multiplex PCR. The sample yields more than 300,000 clones, approximately 90% seen once. The treatment denotes: 15 to 20 received Ad26.COV2.S at low or high dose, single or two shots; a few received placebo; per-sample allocation not given. Sampling was done on day 63 after the first vaccine or placebo injection. The sequencing used peripheral blood, collected in a trial of Ad26.COV2.S vaccine versus placebo. The receptors were sampled from a person between 18 and 60 years old who received the Ad26.COV2.S COVID-19 vaccine or a placebo.

The chain employs TRBV4-1 and TRBJ2-1; 12 bases map to TRBD2. Unmatched junction bases numbered 4, after V lost 1 base and J lost 0 bases. CDR3 length: 18 amino acids. The germline gives CDR1 MGHRA, CDR2 YSYEKL. DNA of the CDR3: TGCGCCAGCAGCCAAGGGACTAGCGGGGTTAGCTCCTACAATGAGCAGTTCTTC. Protein product: CASSQGTSGVSSYNEQFF.

On this clone itself: A much larger clonotype is one base distant, so this may be a read error. The chain is built from TRBV5-6 and TRBJ2-7; D call uncertain. The CDR3 has 11 amino acids. CDR1 SGHDT and CDR2 YYEEEE come from the germline V gene. V lost 3 bases and J 3 bases, leaving 4 bases between the germline ends. CDR3 sequence reads: CASSSGYEQYF. CDR3 DNA: TGTGCCAGCAGCTCGGGCTACGAGCAGTACTTC. The complete variable domain, with remaining parts taken from reference TRBV5-6 and TRBJ2-7, reads DAGVTQSPTHLIKTRGQQVTLRCSPKSGHDTVSWYQQALGQGPQFIFQYYEEEERQRGNFPDRFSGHQFPNYSSELNVNALLLGDSALYLCASSSGYEQYFGPGTRLTVT.

V is TRBV7-2 and J is TRBJ2-7, with D perhaps TRBD2 (5 bases). The ends were cut back, 3 bases at V and 5 bases at J, with 8 bases in the middle. Germline lookup yields CDR1 SGHTA and CDR2 FQGNSA. The CDR3 has 12 amino acids. The CDR3 coding sequence is TGTGCCAGCAGCTTCGTCGGGAACGAGCAGTACTTC. This sequence encodes CASSFVGNEQYF.

CDR3 region: CASRSRTSGRSPDTQYF. CDR3 nucleotides: TGCGCCAGCAGGTCGCGGACTAGCGGGAGGTCCCCAGATACGCAGTATTTT. J is TRBJ2-3 and V is TRBV5-1; 14 bases are a match to TRBD2. The CDR3 loop spans 17 amino acids. Germline lookup yields CDR1 SGHRS and CDR2 YFSETQ. The V segment lost 5 bases and the J segment 4 bases; nucleotides outside the gene matches: 9.

This clone has a handful of counts. The chain has TRBV11-1 and TRBJ2-3; D could derive from TRBD1 or TRBD2 (6 bases each). This CDR3 contains 16 residues. Germline V gene sequence: CDR1 SGHAT, CDR2 FQDESV (reference sequence). Trimming took off 4 bases at V and 1 base at J, with 15 bases between the two ends. CDR3 loop: CASSSLEGDGTDTQYF. The CDR3 nucleotides are TGTGCCAGCAGCTCCCTGGAGGGGGACGGCACAGATACGCAGTATTTT.

This clone was seen only a few times. V gene TRBV29-1 combines with J gene TRBJ2-3; D perhaps matches TRBD1 (6 bases). V lost 3 bases and J 2 bases, leaving 21 bases between the germline ends. Per the germline V gene, CDR1 is SQVTM and CDR2 is ANQGSEA. The CDR3 covers 17 residues. The CDR3 bases are TGCAGCGTTGAGGAACCTGACAGGACGAGAGTCACAGATACGCAGTATTTT. Its protein product is CSVEEPDRTRVTDTQYF.

There are a few counts of this clone. V gene TRBV7-2 combines with J gene TRBJ2-3, with 11 bases aligning to TRBD2. This CDR3 comprises 15 residues. The germline V gene has CDR1 SGHTA and CDR2 FQGNSA. V trimming: 5 bases; J trimming: 7 bases; junction bases outside the gene matches: 8. This chain's CDR3 is CASSLLAGGANTQYF. The CDR3 DNA follows: TGTGCCAGCAGCCTCCTAGCGGGGGGTGCAAATACGCAGTATTTT.

The V call is TRBV30, the J call TRBJ2-3, with D possibly being TRBD1 (6 bases). V lost 2 bases and J lost 6, with 9 bases in between. The germline V gene has CDR1 GTSNPN and CDR2 SVGIG (reference sequence). The CDR3 contains 12 residues. For the CDR3, the DNA is TGTGCCTGGAGTCCAACAGGGGATACGCAGTATTTT. It is translated as CAWSPTGDTQYF.

This clone appeared a few times. The chain links TRBV2 to TRBJ2-7; the match to TRBD1 covers 7 bases. Germline CDR1 is SNHLY and CDR2 is FYNNEI. After removal of 6 bases from V and 4 bases from J, the junction contained 3 bases not matched to a gene. The CDR3 loop spans 12 amino acids. CDR3 amino acids: CASRGQTYEQYF. The CDR3, as DNA: TGTGCCAGCAGGGGACAGACTTACGAGCAGTACTTC. Together with reference TRBV2 and TRBJ2-7, the CDR3 gives the full variable domain: EPEVTQTPSHQVTQMGQEVILRCVPISNHLYFYWYRQILGQKVEFLVSFYNNEISEKSEIFDDQFSVERPDGSNFTLKIRSTKLEDSAMYFCASRGQTYEQYFGPGTRLTVT.

A remark on this clone: The same CDR3 also results from other DNA sequences found in this sample. The V gene is TRBV19, the J gene TRBJ2-1, with 8 bases that match TRBD2. J lost 4 bases, V lost 3 bases, and 5 bases had no gene match. Germline V gives CDR1 LNHDA, CDR2 SQIVND (reference sequence). This CDR3 is 15 amino acids long. This CDR3 is CASSIGLAGYNEQFF. The CDR3, as DNA: TGTGCCAGTAGTATCGGGTTAGCGGGGTACAATGAGCAGTTCTTC.

Here the CDR3 reads CASRPGQGYPQYF. DNA for the CDR3: TGCGCCAGCAGGCCGGGACAGGGGTATCCCCAGTACTTC. The chain combines TRBV5-1 with TRBJ2-5; TRBD1 matches at 10 bases. With V trimmed by 5 bases and J by 9 bases, 7 bases remained unmatched. This CDR3 contains 13 residues. Germline CDR1 reads SGHRS; CDR2 reads YFSETQ. Variable domain in full (rest from reference TRBV5-1 and TRBJ2-5): KAGVTQTPRYLIKTRGQQVTLSCSPISGHRSVSWYQQTPGQGLQFLFEYFSETQRNKGNFPGRFSGRQFSNSRSEMNVSTLELGDSALYLCASRPGQGYPQYFGPGTRLLVL.

This clone appeared once. The rearrangement uses TRBV6-2 or TRBV6-3 and TRBJ1-2; D is ambiguous. V lost 0 bases and J 4 bases, leaving 9 bases between the germline ends. The CDR3 runs to 14 residues. Germline assignment: CDR1 MNHEY and CDR2 SVGEGT. CDR3 region: CASSYSYSLYGYTF. The CDR3 coding sequence is TGTGCCAGCAGTTACTCGTATTCCCTCTATGGCTACACCTTC.

Only a few counts were recorded for this clone. This sequence joins TRBV11-2 and TRBJ1-2; D gene unclear. The ends were cut back, 2 bases at V and 6 bases at J, with 13 bases in the middle. The CDR3 totals 14 residues. Germline V CDR1 and CDR2: SGHAT, FQNNGV. The CDR3 loop is CASSLISSADGYTF. In nucleotides, the CDR3 is TGTGCCAGCAGCTTAATTAGTTCGGCCGATGGCTACACCTTC.

V usage is TRBV5-4 and J usage is TRBJ1-4; no clear D gene. Trimming cost V 4 bases and J 0 bases, with 10 bases left between them. The CDR3 spans 15 residues. CDR1 and CDR2 (germline): SGHNT, YYREEE (reference sequence). This CDR3 reads CASSGDGSTNEKLFF. CDR3 DNA: TGTGCCAGCAGCGGCGATGGGTCAACTAATGAAAAACTGTTTTTT. Full variable domain (outside the CDR3, taken from reference TRBV5-4 and TRBJ1-4): ETGVTQSPTHLIKTRGQQVTLRCSSQSGHNTVSWYQQALGQGPQFIFQYYREEENGRGNFPPRFSGLQFPNYSSELNVNALELDDSALYLCASSGDGSTNEKLFFGSGTQLSVL.

Details on this clone: In the same sample, other DNA sequences code for this CDR3. This chain joins TRBV19 and TRBJ2-3; a weak D match, TRBD2 (5 bases). V lost 3 bases and J lost 4, with 14 bases in between. The CDR3 sequence is 15 residues long. Germline CDR1 is LNHDA and CDR2 is SQIVND (reference sequence). CDR3: CASSIPGRGPDTQYF. The CDR3 region has the DNA TGTGCCAGTAGTATCCCCGGCCGAGGGCCAGATACGCAGTATTTT.

This clone occurred once. The chain is built from TRBV28 and TRBJ2-2; no reliable D call. Trimming removed 3 bases at V and 1 base at J, with 12 bases between. This CDR3 is built from 16 residues. The germline CDR1 and CDR2 sequences are MDHEN and SYDVKM. The CDR3 is CASSFKYGENTGELFF. CDR3 in DNA: TGTGCCAGCAGTTTTAAGTATGGGGAGAACACCGGGGAGCTGTTTTTT. The full variable domain, completed using reference TRBV28 and TRBJ2-2, is DVKVTQSSRYLVKRTGEKVFLECVQDMDHENMFWYRQDPGLGLRLIYFSYDVKMKEKGDIPEGYSVSREKKERFSLILESASTNQTSMYLCASSFKYGENTGELFFGEGSRLTVL.

J is TRBJ2-7 and V is TRBV4-1, with TRBD2 identical over 10 bases. Germline-derived CDR1 and CDR2 are MGHRA and YSYEKL. J was trimmed by 3 bases and V by 4 bases; bases with no gene match: 3. The CDR3 is 14 residues long. The CDR3 DNA reads TGCGCCAGCAGCCCCGGGACTAGCGACTACGAGCAGTACTTC. Amino acids: CASSPGTSDYEQYF.

This clone was recorded only once. The rearrangement links TRBV10-2 to TRBJ2-3; D is possibly TRBD1 (5 bases). CDR3 length: 13 amino acids. V dropped 4 bases and J dropped 7 bases, with 12 bases sitting between them. The germline gives CDR1 WSHSY, CDR2 SAAADI. CDR3 sequence reads: CASSGGWMNTQYF. DNA of the CDR3: TGCGCCAGCAGTGGGGGCTGGATGAATACGCAGTATTTT.

The chain is built from TRBV11-2 and TRBJ1-2; D remains ambiguous. This CDR3 spans 16 amino acids. V lost 1 base and J lost 2, with 14 bases in between. CDR1 is SGHAT and CDR2 is FQNNGV in the germline V gene. This CDR3 is CASSLGPVTSNYGYTF. In DNA, the CDR3 is TGTGCCAGCAGCTTAGGACCCGTGACCTCAAACTATGGCTACACCTTC.

This chain connects TRBV4-2 to TRBJ2-1, with a possible D match to TRBD1 (6 bases). The V end was cut by 1 base, the J end by 8 bases, with 21 bases between. Germline loops: CDR1 LGHNA, CDR2 YNFKEQ. The CDR3 length is 17 residues. The CDR3 protein is CASSQALQGSIIHEQFF. As DNA, the CDR3 is TGTGCCAGCAGCCAAGCCCTACAGGGCAGTATCATCCATGAGCAGTTCTTC.

The V gene is TRBV28, the J gene TRBJ2-7; 9 bases align to TRBD1. Looked up from germline, CDR1 is MDHEN and CDR2 is SYDVKM. V shed 5 bases, J shed 4 bases, and the junction held 9 bases outside the gene matches. The CDR3 contains 15 residues. This CDR3 is CASSRRDRERYEQYF. CDR3 coding DNA: TGTGCCAGCAGTAGAAGGGACAGGGAGAGGTACGAGCAGTACTTC.

The chain employs TRBV7-9 and TRBJ2-2; D gene ambiguous. CDR1 and CDR2 from the germline V gene are SEHNR and FQNEAQ (reference sequence). The CDR3 contains 16 residues. V was pared by 2 bases and J by 0 bases, with 10 bases between. The CDR3 sequence is CASSLRLTANTGELFF. CDR3 DNA: TGTGCCAGCAGCTTAAGGTTGACGGCGAACACCGGGGAGCTGTTTTTT.

The chain links TRBV19 to TRBJ1-2, with 9 bases aligning to TRBD1. V was clipped by 6 bases and J by 0 bases; unmatched bases: 2. The CDR3 contains 14 residues. The germline gives CDR1 LNHDA, CDR2 SQIVND (reference sequence). The CDR3, as DNA: TGTGCCAGTAGACAGGGGGCGTCTAACTATGGCTACACCTTC. Protein sequence: CASRQGASNYGYTF.

This clone was counted a few times. This rearrangement joins TRBV7-9 to TRBJ2-7, with TRBD1 matching over 7 bases. CDR3 size: 14 residues. The germline V gene encodes CDR1 SEHNR and CDR2 FQNEAQ (reference sequence). Unmatched junction bases numbered 7, after V lost 1 base and J lost 7 bases. CDR3 sequence reads: CASSLVTGHREQYF. In DNA form, the CDR3 reads TGTGCCAGCAGCTTAGTGACAGGGCATCGGGAGCAGTACTTC.

V is TRBV6-5 and J is TRBJ1-1; 10 bases map to TRBD1. Per the germline V gene, CDR1 is MNHEY and CDR2 is SVGAGI. This CDR3 spans 15 amino acids. J lost 3 bases, V lost 9 bases, and 10 bases had no gene match. The CDR3: CASKWDRGFDTEAFF. For the CDR3, the DNA is TGTGCCAGTAAGTGGGACAGGGGATTTGACACTGAAGCTTTCTTT.

V is TRBV7-2 and J is TRBJ1-3; D uncertain. This CDR3 spans 14 amino acids. Germline CDR1 SGHTA, CDR2 FQGNSA. V gave up 1 base and J gave up 3 bases, with 7 bases separating them. DNA of the CDR3: TGTGCCAGCAGCTTAGGGGAGATTGGAAACACCATATATTTT. This sequence encodes CASSLGEIGNTIYF.

J is TRBJ1-2 and V is TRBV5-1; no reliable D call. The CDR3 loop spans 15 amino acids. Germline CDR1 is SGHRS and CDR2 is YFSETQ. V lost 2 bases and J 3 bases, leaving 14 bases between the germline ends. CDR3 DNA: TGCGCCAGCAGCTTATCAGGATCGGGTGACTATGGCTACACCTTC. Protein sequence: CASSLSGSGDYGYTF.

V and J are TRBV7-2 and TRBJ2-7, with D tentatively TRBD2 (6 bases). There are 15 residues in the CDR3. Germline values: CDR1 SGHTA, CDR2 FQGNSA. The V end was cut by 2 bases, the J end by 0 bases, with 11 bases between. The CDR3 spells CASSLKGGVSYEQYF. CDR3 nucleotide sequence: TGTGCCAGCAGCTTAAAGGGCGGGGTCTCCTACGAGCAGTACTTC.